This entry concerns a single T cell receptor (beta chain). Its specificity is not known. Unique molecular identifiers had been added to the TCR beta cDNA libraries. Input amounts of roughly 0.9 to 10 million T cells were used. These gave around 500,000 cDNA molecules, so each molecule approximated one T cell. TCRdb re-called the PCR reads with MiXCR, one entry per CDR3 protein. There are about 200,000 distinct CDR3 sequences in the sample; around 30% occur only once, and around 3.7% lies in the top ten. This sample is drawn from a study of post-analysis software for immune sequencing data. Turning to the study itself: Clinical courses comprised relapsing-remitting, secondary progressive and progressive-relapsing multiple sclerosis. The study, taken as a whole, reports: Under the F measure, samples that were prepared in one batch clustered strongly together. Patients used four to six TRBV segments, including TRBV5-6, TRBV5-1 and TRBV20-1, more often than controls. Diversity measured as normalized Chao1 was significantly lower in multiple sclerosis patients than in controls.

V lost 4 bases, J lost 4 bases, and 7 bases stayed unmatched. The CDR3 is made up of 14 amino acids. Germline CDR1 and CDR2: SGHRS and YFSETQ. Sequencing input: blood. This sequence joins TRBV5-1 and TRBJ2-7; 8 nucleotides line up with TRBD2. The clonotype was recovered from a girl under 18 with multiple sclerosis. The CDR3 coding sequence is TGCGCCAGCAGCCCAAGCGGGGGAGCTTACGAGCAGTACTTC. Translation gives CASSPSGGAYEQYF.